This T cell receptor beta chain was sequenced for a study of hypomethylating agent response in myelodysplastic syndrome (dated by TCRdb to 2020 to 2022). Background on the whole study: Patients were treated with the hypomethylating agents azacitidine (most of the 11) or decitabine (3 of 11). The cohort included about ten male and 2 female myelodysplastic syndrome patients. Patients had a mean age of approximately 69 +/- 5.7 years, and a diploid cytogenetic profile was the most common. The most frequent mutation was TET2, found in 5 of 11 patients. Six patients had a response of complete response or hematologic improvement, and roughly five patients did not respond. Response was defined as complete response or hematologic improvement, and patients who met neither criterion were classified as non-responders.

Results and caveats for the whole study, not just this receptor: Novel clonotypes emerged more often in responders, while non-responders showed more contracted clonotypes after treatment. Age matching of healthy control donors to MDS patients was not performed, and the MDS versus healthy comparison could have been impacted by this lack of age matching. Only about 11 patients were analyzed, so the cohort was small. After hypomethylating agent treatment, no significant change in richness, rarefaction diversity or clonality was seen, either across all patients or within response groups. The shared GLIPH2 clusters might recognize novel MDS antigens, but this possibility was not confirmed and requires experimental validation.

Based on the germline V gene (reference sequence), the CDR1 and CDR2 sequences are LNHDA and SQIVND. Cut back by 5 bases and 5 bases, the V and J ends lie 12 bases apart. There are 13 amino acids in the CDR3, from cysteine to phenylalanine inclusive. Only the CDR3 region is kept as DNA, spanning 39 bases read in frame from base 1. T-cell subsets were not sorted, and bulk bone marrow was analyzed instead. Immunosequencing of the TCR beta CDR3 regions was performed on bone marrow from around 10 myelodysplastic syndrome patients before and after hypomethylating agent therapy. For longitudinal repertoire tracking, every patient provided one baseline bone marrow and two to three bone marrows collected at different post-treatment timepoints. Genomic DNA was extracted from whole bone marrow, and quality was checked by TapeStation, NanoDrop OneC and PicoGreen assays. Libraries came from the immunoSEQ multiplex PCR assay. Each sample was run at survey resolution as two replicates of 200 ng apiece, for a total of roughly 400 ng of DNA. Rearranged TCRB sequences in genomic DNA were detected with the hsTCRB kit, which uses multiplex PCR primers directed at V and J genes. In the first PCR, the CDR3 region was amplified for approximately 30 cycles with the QIAGEN Multiplex PCR Kit. Sample barcodes and Illumina adapters were attached to each replicate during a second PCR lasting around 8 cycles. Pooled libraries were quantified using a QuantStudio 6 and the KAPA library quantification kit. Approximately 16 pM of pooled libraries was sequenced on an Illumina MiSeq using 156-cycle single-end reads and a 15-cycle index read. Per the source publication's procedure: Of 180,000 or so unique clonotypes, 1.5% to 2% were flagged by VDJdb annotation as previously reported viral-epitope-specific. The immunoSEQ Data Assistant and immunoSEQ Analyzer turned the raw reads into TCRB repertoires that were normalized and annotated. Clonotype analysis used the immunarch R package version 0.6.5 and BioAnalyzer. Before richness was estimated, every repertoire was downsampled to the clone count of the smallest repertoire. Clonotypes were sorted into expanded, contracted or novel categories with Fisher's exact tests, where novel meant the clonotype had zero frequency before treatment. Significantly changed CDR3 beta sequences were clustered with GLIPH2 at simulation_depth=1000 and kmer_min_depth=3, and CDR3s shorter than five residues were left out. What TCRdb holds here is the immuneACCESS table cut down to in-frame rearrangements. Part of the clones is not present; checked against another copy, under half of the missing clones reflect an unresolved V gene, and the others are unexplained. From that table come the V and J calls and clone size; the DNA was used to work out D and trimming. Counted in this sample were 1,000 to 1,500 clones; about 87% of them appeared once. The biggest ten clones account for 16% of the sample.

About this clone itself: This receptor's antigen is unknown. No base quality information exists; no much larger clone differs at one position.

Specimen: bone marrow, collected before or after starting hypomethylating agent treatment for myelodysplastic syndrome (not recorded which). The TCR sequence derives from a human donor with myelodysplastic syndrome. The sequence is built from TRBV19 and TRBJ2-5; perhaps TRBD1 is the D gene, with 5 bases matching. The sequence in DNA is TGTGCCAGTAGTGAGCAGGGCAGGGAGACCCAGTACTTC. Translated, this is CASSEQGRETQYF.